The 31 T cell receptor beta chains reported below all come from one sample, sequenced in a study of blood T cell repertoires in COVID-19. Method: immunoSEQ multiplex PCR; TCRdb's copy keeps in-frame clones and lacks some. Among under 85,000 clones listed, approximately 88% were seen once. Sequencing input: peripheral blood. These receptors originate from an elderly woman with active or convalescent COVID-19.

This rearrangement joins TRBV19 to TRBJ2-1; TRBD1 matches at 9 bases. V was clipped by 5 bases and J by 4 bases; unmatched bases: 9. CDR1 is LNHDA and CDR2 is SQIVND in the germline V gene (reference sequence). CDR3 size: 16 residues. The CDR3, as DNA: TGTGCCAGTAGTGGGACCGGGACAGGGCATTACAATGAGCAGTTCTTC. This encodes CASSGTGTGHYNEQFF. The complete variable domain, with remaining parts taken from reference TRBV19 and TRBJ2-1, reads DGGITQSPKYLFRKEGQNVTLSCEQNLNHDAMYWYRQDPGQGLRLIYYSQIVNDFQKGDIAEGYSVSREKKESFPLTVTSAQKNPTAFYLCASSGTGTGHYNEQFFGPGTRLTVL.

The chain uses TRBV30 and TRBJ1-5, with a possible D match to TRBD1 (6 bases). V was pared by 5 bases and J by 6 bases, with 17 bases between. CDR3 length: 14 amino acids. CDR1 GTSNPN and CDR2 SVGIG come from the germline V gene (reference sequence). The CDR3 DNA reads TGTGCCTGGGGATACGGGACACCAAGTCAGCCCCAGCATTTT. Amino acid sequence: CAWGYGTPSQPQHF. Supplemented by reference TRBV30 and TRBJ1-5, the full variable domain reads SQTIHQWPATLVQPVGSPLSLECTVEGTSNPNLYWYRQAAGRGLQLLFYSVGIGQISSEVPQNLSASRPQDRQFILSSKKLLLSDSGFYLCAWGYGTPSQPQHFGDGTRLSIL.

This chain uses TRBV11-2 with TRBJ2-7, with TRBD2 identical over 7 bases. This CDR3 has 14 amino acids. With 6 bases clipped from V and 5 bases from J, the junction kept 10 bases outside the gene matches. Germline CDR1 and CDR2: SGHAT and FQNNGV. CDR3: CASRSLWEGHEQYF. DNA of the CDR3: TGTGCCAGCAGGAGCTTGTGGGAGGGCCACGAGCAGTACTTC.

This chain links TRBV7-8 with TRBJ2-7; 7 bases match TRBD1. Germline CDR1 SGHVS, CDR2 FQNEAQ. V trimming: 5 bases; J trimming: 6 bases; junction bases outside the gene matches: 4. CDR3 length: 12 amino acids. CDR3 coding DNA: TGTGCCAGCAGCCCCCACAGGGGCGAGCAGTACTTC. Protein: CASSPHRGEQYF. The full variable domain, in which reference TRBV7-8 and TRBJ2-7 provide the parts outside the CDR3, is GAGVSQSPRYKVAKRGQDVALRCDPISGHVSLFWYQQALGQGPEFLTYFQNEAQLDKSGLPSDRFFAERPEGSVSTLKIQRTQQEDSAVYLCASSPHRGEQYFGPGTRLTVT.

This clone was seen only once. The gene calls are TRBV3-1 (or the pseudogene TRBV3-2) and TRBJ1-3; the D is unclear. Germline CDR1 reads LGHDT; CDR2 reads YNNKEL (reference sequence). The length of the CDR3 is 18 residues. V lost 1 base to trimming and J lost 0 bases, with 16 bases between them. In DNA, the CDR3 is TGTGCCAGCAGCCAAGCCGAGGGCCCTCATAACTCTGGAAACACCATATATTTT. Protein product: CASSQAEGPHNSGNTIYF.

The chain has TRBV29-1 and TRBJ2-1, with 9 bases aligning to TRBD2. Germline CDR1 reads SQVTM; CDR2 reads ANQGSEA. The CDR3 spans 17 residues. Unmatched junction bases numbered 13, after V lost 4 bases and J lost 3 bases. The CDR3 DNA reads TGCAGCGTTGTCCTGACTAGCGGCCGGAAAGGCTACAATGAGCAGTTCTTC. Translating it yields CSVVLTSGRKGYNEQFF.

The rearrangement links TRBV20-1 to TRBJ1-1, with D possibly matching TRBD1 (6 bases). The CDR3 consists of 11 residues. Deletions cut 4 bases from V and 7 bases from J, with 10 bases between. Germline values: CDR1 DFQATT, CDR2 SNEGSKA (reference sequence). CDR3 sequence (DNA): TGCAGTGCTAAACGGACAGTTGAAGCTTTCTTT. Its translation: CSAKRTVEAFF.

This rearrangement joins TRBV13 to TRBJ2-3, with D tentatively TRBD2 (7 bases). Trimming removed 7 bases at V and 5 bases at J, with 19 bases between. Germline-derived CDR1 and CDR2 are PRHDT and FYEKMQ (reference sequence). The CDR3 has 15 residues. The CDR3 protein is CASINIGGGQDTQYF. The CDR3 DNA sequence: TGTGCCAGCATCAATATAGGGGGAGGGCAAGATACGCAGTATTTT. Supplemented by reference TRBV13 and TRBJ2-3, the full variable domain reads AAGVIQSPRHLIKEKRETATLKCYPIPRHDTVYWYQQGPGQDPQFLISFYEKMQSDKGSIPDRFSAQQFSDYHSELNMSSLELGDSALYFCASINIGGGQDTQYFGPGTRLTVL.

This clone was counted a few times. The V and J genes are TRBV5-4 and TRBJ1-2; 7 bases are a match to TRBD1. Per the germline V gene, CDR1 is SGHNT and CDR2 is YYREEE (reference sequence). With V trimmed by 0 bases and J by 4 bases, 6 bases remained unmatched. The CDR3 consists of 15 residues. In DNA, the CDR3 is TGTGCCAGCAGCTTGGACGAGGGGGCTGGCTATGGCTACACCTTC. It codes for CASSLDEGAGYGYTF.

The table lists this clone with a count of one. The chain combines TRBV7-2 with TRBJ2-3; 9 bases are shared with TRBD2. CDR1 is SGHTA and CDR2 is FQGNSA in the germline V gene. The trim removed 1 base at V and 4 bases at J, leaving 12 bases unmatched. The CDR3 is 18 residues long. The CDR3 sequence is CASSLGVAGGGSSDTQYF. The DNA of the CDR3 is TGTGCCAGCAGCTTAGGGGTGGCGGGAGGGGGGAGTTCAGATACGCAGTATTTT.

This clone was seen only once. V and J are TRBV27 and TRBJ1-5, with a possible D match to TRBD1 (6 bases). The CDR3 covers 15 residues. Trimming cost V 4 bases and J 4 bases, with 14 bases left between them. Germline CDR1 MNHEY, CDR2 SMNVEV (reference sequence). The CDR3 DNA reads TGTGCCAGCAGTTCCAACAGGGCGCCTAATCAGCCCCAGCATTTT. This gives the protein CASSSNRAPNQPQHF.

The gene calls are TRBV3-1 (or the pseudogene TRBV3-2) and TRBJ1-2; D is undetermined. From germline, CDR1 is LGHDT and CDR2 YNNKEL (reference sequence). V was cut by 3 bases and J by 4 bases, with 12 bases left in between. This CDR3 contains 14 residues. The CDR3 DNA follows: TGTGCCAGCAGCCAGGCAGACCGAGGCTATGGCTACACCTTC. Its protein is CASSQADRGYGYTF.

The rearrangement joins TRBV24-1 to TRBJ2-5; 13 bases line up with TRBD2. CDR1 KGHDR and CDR2 SFDVKD come from the germline V gene. J was trimmed by 4 bases and V by 2 bases; bases with no gene match: 12. The CDR3 covers 19 residues. This CDR3 is CATSDSPGLAGPTGETQYF. The CDR3 region has the DNA TGTGCCACCAGTGATTCACCGGGACTAGCGGGACCTACGGGAGAGACCCAGTACTTC.

The chain has TRBV19 and TRBJ1-1; D gene unclear. Germline CDR1 and CDR2: LNHDA and SQIVND (reference sequence). This CDR3 contains 15 residues. The V gene lost 1 base and the J gene lost 5 bases, with 14 bases spanning the gap. The CDR3 loop reads CASSIGQAGGTEAFF. The CDR3 coding sequence is TGTGCCAGTAGTATAGGCCAGGCCGGAGGGACTGAAGCTTTCTTT.

In its sample, this clone was seen a few times. The V and J genes are TRBV6-6 and TRBJ2-7; 10 nucleotides agree with TRBD1. The CDR3 has 14 amino acids. Trimming cost V 6 bases and J 4 bases; bases outside gene matches: 6. Germline CDR1 is MNHNY and CDR2 is SVGAGI (reference sequence). Written as DNA, the CDR3 is TGTGCCAGCAGCCTATGGGGACAGGGGTACGAGCAGTACTTC. This gives the protein CASSLWGQGYEQYF.

This clone occurred a few times. J is TRBJ1-6 and V is TRBV6-5, with 8 positions matching TRBD1. This CDR3 region has 16 residues. The germline CDR1 and CDR2 sequences are MNHEY and SVGAGI. V trimming: 0 bases; J trimming: 7 bases; junction bases outside the gene matches: 5. CDR3 sequence (DNA): TGTGCCAGCAGTTACTCGGGACAGGCTGGGAATTCACCCCTCCACTTT. Encoded protein: CASSYSGQAGNSPLHF.

This clone has a single count. The chain has TRBV19 and TRBJ1-2; TRBD1 matches 8 bases. With 5 bases clipped from V and 6 bases from J, the junction kept 8 bases outside the gene matches. The germline CDR1 and CDR2 sequences are LNHDA and SQIVND (reference sequence). The CDR3 runs to 14 residues. CDR3 region: CASSPTGQVNGYTF. The CDR3 region has the DNA TGTGCCAGTAGTCCCACGGGACAGGTTAATGGCTACACCTTC.

The chain combines TRBV11-3 with TRBJ2-1, with D tentatively TRBD1 (5 bases). The length of the CDR3 is 13 residues. V was pared by 0 bases and J by 9 bases, with 9 bases between. Germline assignment: CDR1 SGHNT and CDR2 YENEEA. CDR3 DNA sequence: TGTGCCAGCAGCTTAGATCACCAGGGTGAGCAGTTCTTC. This codes for CASSLDHQGEQFF.

V is TRBV9 and J is TRBJ2-3, with D perhaps matching TRBD1 (5 bases). Germline CDR1 and CDR2: SGDLS and YYNGEE. The CDR3 has 16 residues. With 6 bases removed from V and 1 base from J, the gap between germline ends came to 18 bases. CDR3 amino acids: CASTPDTPKGTDTQYF. In DNA form, the CDR3 reads TGTGCCAGCACCCCGGACACCCCGAAGGGCACAGATACGCAGTATTTT.

The chain has TRBV9 and TRBJ1-6; D is uncertain. In germline, CDR1 is SGDLS, CDR2 YYNGEE. CDR3 length: 17 residues. Trimming took 4 bases from V and 0 from J, leaving 14 bases between them. This CDR3 is CASSPRAGSSYNSPLHF. In nucleotides, the CDR3 is TGTGCCAGCAGCCCTAGGGCGGGAAGCTCCTATAATTCACCCCTCCACTTT.

The rearrangement links TRBV3-1 (or the pseudogene TRBV3-2) to TRBJ2-3; tentative D call: TRBD1 (6 bases). V was trimmed by 1 base and J by 3 bases, leaving 11 bases between them. Germline values: CDR1 LGHDT, CDR2 YNNKEL (reference sequence). The CDR3 length is 15 residues. CDR3 coding DNA: TGTGCCAGCAGCCAAGGAGGGGGTTTGACAGATACGCAGTATTTT. It translates to CASSQGGGLTDTQYF.

This chain connects TRBV13 to TRBJ2-7; 8 nucleotides agree with TRBD2. The CDR3 runs 15 residues. After removal of 2 bases from V and 0 bases from J, the junction contained 3 bases not matched to a gene. Germline V gene data show CDR1 as PRHDT and CDR2 as FYEKMQ (reference sequence). CDR3: CASSLRAGGSYEQYF. The CDR3 nucleotides read TGTGCCAGCAGCTTAAGGGCGGGGGGCTCCTACGAGCAGTACTTC.

The genes are TRBV7-2 and TRBJ2-3; TRBD2 aligns across 9 bases. Germline CDR1 reads SGHTA; CDR2 reads FQGNSA. Unmatched junction bases numbered 4, after V lost 2 bases and J lost 4 bases. The length of the CDR3 is 15 residues. CDR3 DNA: TGTGCCAGCAGCTTACTTGGACTAGCGTCAGATACGCAGTATTTT. Translating it yields CASSLLGLASDTQYF.

The chain links TRBV18 to TRBJ1-1; TRBD1 might be the D (5 bases). Per germline, CDR1 KGHSH and CDR2 LQKENI. Trimming took off 5 bases at V and 1 base at J, with 8 bases between the two ends. CDR3 size: 13 residues. The CDR3 DNA reads as TGTGCCAGCTCAAGCGACAGGAACACTGAAGCTTTCTTT. As protein: CASSSDRNTEAFF.

The CDR3 region is CASSVLGVSNNEQFF. In nucleotides, the CDR3 is TGTGCCAGTAGTGTACTCGGGGTCTCGAACAATGAGCAGTTCTTC. The chain carries TRBV19 and TRBJ2-1, with a tentative D call TRBD2 (5 bases). Germline loops: CDR1 LNHDA, CDR2 SQIVND (reference sequence). The V gene lost 5 bases and the J gene lost 5 bases, with 16 bases spanning the gap. There are 15 residues in the CDR3.

This sequence joins TRBV6-2 or TRBV6-3 and TRBJ2-5, with 9 bases lining up with TRBD2. This CDR3 has 16 residues. Per germline, CDR1 MNHEY and CDR2 SVGEGT. J was trimmed by 2 bases and V by 0 bases; bases with no gene match: 4. CDR3: CASSYSLAGGQETQYF. As DNA, the CDR3 is TGTGCCAGCAGTTACTCGCTTGCGGGGGGGCAAGAGACCCAGTACTTC.

The chain joins TRBV21-1 to TRBJ2-7; no check of the table's D call, TRBD1, against the DNA was made. TRBV21-1 is tagged as a pseudogene. CDR3 length: 15 amino acids. CDR3 DNA: TGTGCCAGCAGCAACGCGACAGGGAGCTCCTACGAGCAGTACTTC. This codes for CASSNATGSSYEQYF.

J is TRBJ2-7 and V is TRBV15, with 7 bases that match TRBD2. The ends lost 0 bases at V and 0 bases at J; junction bases unmatched: 2. This CDR3 is 15 amino acids long. CDR1 is LNHNV, CDR2 YYDKDF, per germline (reference sequence). CDR3 region: CATSRDRTSSYEQYF. In DNA form, the CDR3 reads TGTGCCACCAGCAGAGATAGGACTAGCTCCTACGAGCAGTACTTC.

The rearrangement joins TRBV29-1 to TRBJ1-1; 7 bases agree with TRBD1. This CDR3 contains 12 residues. Germline V gives CDR1 SQVTM, CDR2 ANQGSEA. Germline trimming cut 7 bases from V and 5 bases from J; bases unmatched to any gene: 7. CDR3 bases: TGCAGCGATCGACAGGGAAATACTGAAGCTTTCTTT. As protein: CSDRQGNTEAFF.

This chain links TRBV3-1 (or the pseudogene TRBV3-2) with TRBJ2-7, with 8 bases aligning to TRBD1. V lost 2 bases to trimming and J lost 5 bases; unmatched junction nucleotides: 5. The CDR3 totals 14 residues. CDR1 LGHDT and CDR2 YNNKEL come from the germline V gene (reference sequence). The CDR3 sequence is CASSQRGTGHEQYF. As DNA, the CDR3 is TGTGCCAGCAGCCAAAGGGGGACAGGCCACGAGCAGTACTTC.

The chain recombines TRBV19 with TRBJ2-1; possible D gene TRBD1, 5 bases. The CDR3 spans 13 residues. V gave up 6 bases and J gave up 0 bases, with 6 bases separating them. From germline, CDR1 is LNHDA and CDR2 SQIVND (reference sequence). CDR3 region: CASRTVSYNEQFF. CDR3 DNA: TGTGCCAGTAGGACAGTCTCCTACAATGAGCAGTTCTTC.